A selection of T cell receptor beta chains follows, all from one sample in a study of shared clonotypes between healthy human individuals. Some clones are missing from TCRdb's copy, which holds only in-frame ones; the method was immunoSEQ multiplex PCR. The sample lists about 2.4 million clones; approximately 93% were seen once. Sequenced material: naive CD4+ T cells from PBMCs. Receptor source: a man aged 18 to 29 in good health. Some clones in this sample may be carry-over from other donors' samples. The CDR3 runs from the conserved cysteine through the conserved F or W. The D gene is left open where the match is weak. Clone sizes are given selectively: once, few, many, or a class where the clone is expanded.

J	V	D	size	DNA	CDR3
TRBJ1-1	TRBV25-1	TRBD1	-	TGTGCCAGCAGTGGGGCCGGGGACAGGGGCACTGAAGCTTTCTTT	CASSGAGDRGTEAFF
TRBJ2-7	TRBV5-4	TRBD2	-	TGTGCCAGCAGCTTAAGAGCCGGGACTAGCGGGAGAGGGGTCTACGAGCAGTACTTC	CASSLRAGTSGRGVYEQYF
TRBJ2-5	TRBV7-9	-	-	TGTGCCAGCAGCTTAGTATCTGCGGGACAAGAGACCCAGTACTTC	CASSLVSAGQETQYF
TRBJ1-2	TRBV6-4	-	-	TGTGCCAGCACCCCGGGGTATGGCTACACCTTC	CASTPGYGYTF
TRBJ1-2	TRBV27	-	once	TGTGCCAGCAGGGGGCTCCGGGGAGACTCCTATGGCTACACCTTC	CASRGLRGDSYGYTF
TRBJ2-7	TRBV19	TRBD1	-	TGTGCCAGTAGTATTCACAGGGGGAACTACGAGCAGTACTTC	CASSIHRGNYEQYF
TRBJ1-1	TRBV5-1	-	few	TGCGCCAGCAGCTTGGCACGGAGGAACACTGAAGCTTTCTTT	CASSLARRNTEAFF
TRBJ1-4	TRBV10-3	TRBD1	-	TGTGCCATCAGTCAACAGGGGGCAGGGGATGAAAAACTGTTTTTT	CAISQQGAGDEKLFF
TRBJ2-7	TRBV7-8	TRBD2	-	TGTGCCAGCAATCGGCTAGCGGGAGTCTTATACGAGCAGTACTTC	CASNRLAGVLYEQYF
TRBJ2-7	TRBV28	-	-	TGTGCCAGCAGGGCGGGTGGGTCCGGGGAGCAGTACTTC	CASRAGGSGEQYF
TRBJ2-1	TRBV25-1	-	once	TGTGCCAGCAGTGCGGACAGAAACAATGAGCAGTTCTTC	CASSADRNNEQFF
TRBJ2-5	TRBV14	TRBD2	-	TGTGCCAGCAGCCCTCCGGGACTAGCGGGAGGAGGAGAGACCCAGTACTTC	CASSPPGLAGGGETQYF
TRBJ1-3	TRBV30	-	-	TGTGCCTGGAGTGTAGCTCGGGCTGGAAACACCATATATTTT	CAWSVARAGNTIYF
TRBJ2-3	TRBV10-3	TRBD1	once	TGTGCCATCAGCGGACAGGGGGATATTAGAGATACGCAGTATTTT	CAISGQGDIRDTQYF
TRBJ2-7	TRBV7-9	-	-	TGTGCCAGCAGCTTCCGGACGGGGGAGCAGTACTTC	CASSFRTGEQYF
TRBJ1-1	TRBV5-4	-	-	TGTGCCAGCAGCCGGGGGTCAGGGTCGGGTGGCACTGAAGCTTTCTTT	CASSRGSGSGGTEAFF
TRBJ2-4	TRBV7-8	TRBD1	-	TGTGCCAGCAGCTCGAGGGACAGGGATCTAGCCAAAAACATTCAGTACTTC	CASSSRDRDLAKNIQYF
TRBJ2-7	TRBV10-3	TRBD2	-	TGTGCCATCAGCCCTTTAGCGGGAGGGTACGAGCAGTACTTC	CAISPLAGGYEQYF
TRBJ2-1	TRBV27	-	once	TGTGCCAGCAGTCCCCTGGGGATAGCGAGAGACAATGAGCAGTTCTTC	CASSPLGIARDNEQFF
TRBJ2-7	TRBV4-1	TRBD1	-	TGCGCCAGCAGGAAGACAGGGGTCGACTACGAGCAGTACTTC	CASRKTGVDYEQYF
TRBJ2-2	TRBV5-1	-	-	TGCGCCAGCAGCTTGCAAGAAGCCCACGGGGAGCTGTTTTTT	CASSLQEAHGELFF
TRBJ2-1	TRBV6-5	-	-	TGTGCCAGCAGCCGCGCAGGGCCGCTCGGGTCGAAGCAGTTCTTC	CASSRAGPLGSKQFF
TRBJ1-2	TRBV15	TRBD1	once	TGTGCCACCAGCAGAAGCCAGGGGGCGCATCATGGCTACACCTTC	CATSRSQGAHHGYTF
TRBJ1-5	TRBV30	-	few	TGTGCCTATCAGCTCGGGGCGTATGGCAATCAGCCCCAGCATTTT	CAYQLGAYGNQPQHF
TRBJ1-1	TRBV5-1	-	-	TGCGCCAGCAGCTTGGCCCGGAGCAGGGAGCAGGGTGAAGCTTTCTTT	CASSLARSREQGEAFF
TRBJ2-1	TRBV7-2	-	-	TGTGCCAGCAGACAGGCCGGAGGATCCTACAATGAGCAGTTCTTC	CASRQAGGSYNEQFF
TRBJ2-1	TRBV10-1	TRBD2	-	TGCGCCAGCAGTGAGCGGGAGGGAACGATATACAATGAGCAGTTCTTC	CASSEREGTIYNEQFF